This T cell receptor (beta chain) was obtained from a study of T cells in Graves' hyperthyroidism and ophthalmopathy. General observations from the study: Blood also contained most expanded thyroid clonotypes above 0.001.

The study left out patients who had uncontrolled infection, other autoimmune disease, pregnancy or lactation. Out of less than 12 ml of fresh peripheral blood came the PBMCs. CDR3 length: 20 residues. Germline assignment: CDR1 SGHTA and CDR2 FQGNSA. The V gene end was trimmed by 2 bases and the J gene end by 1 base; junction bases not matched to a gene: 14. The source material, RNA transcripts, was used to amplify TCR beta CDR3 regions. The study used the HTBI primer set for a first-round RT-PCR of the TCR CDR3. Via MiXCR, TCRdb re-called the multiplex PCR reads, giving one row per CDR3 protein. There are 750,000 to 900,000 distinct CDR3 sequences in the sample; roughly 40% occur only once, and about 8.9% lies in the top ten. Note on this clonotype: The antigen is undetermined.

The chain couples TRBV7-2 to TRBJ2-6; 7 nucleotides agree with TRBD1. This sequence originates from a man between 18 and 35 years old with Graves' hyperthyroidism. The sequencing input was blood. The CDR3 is CASSLRGIGTVWSGANVLTF. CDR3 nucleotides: TGTGCCAGCAGCTTAAGGGGTATCGGGACAGTTTGGTCTGGGGCCAACGTCCTGACTTTC.